The TCR beta chain described here comes from a study of regulatory T cells in long-lasting Graves disease. Germline CDR1 is SGHAT and CDR2 is FQNNGV. V was shortened by 0 bases and J by 0 bases, with 10 bases between the two germline ends. The CDR3 length is 16 residues. This clonotype was seen repeatedly, ten times or more. With iRepertoire HTBI primers and Arm-PCR of CDR3 regions, TCR beta libraries were built. One entry per CDR3 protein, called by TCRdb with MiXCR from the multiplex PCR reads. The repertoire holds roughly 350,000 distinct CDR3 sequences, with 15% to 20% as singletons. Time point meaning: newly diagnosed GD, antithyroid drugs for less than 3 months. PBMC RNA served as the TCR library source. This same sample was also taken into another study, of T cells in Graves' hyperthyroidism and ophthalmopathy. That work states: Blood held most thyroid clonotypes expanded above 0.001 frequency. Ophthalmopathy was distinguished from stable hyperthyroidism by 13 V-J signatures.

The receptor was derived from a woman aged 18-30 years with Graves disease. Source: peripheral blood mononuclear cells (PBMCs), taken at new diagnosis, from a patient treated with antithyroid drugs. The V and J genes are TRBV11-2 and TRBJ2-3; tentative D call: TRBD2 (5 bases). CDR3 coding DNA: TGTGCCAGCAGCTTAGATTTCCGCGGGAGCACAGATACGCAGTATTTT. Its protein is CASSLDFRGSTDTQYF.